One T cell receptor beta chain is described in this entry. A much bigger clone sits one base away, suggesting this may be a read error. There are 16 residues in the CDR3. The germline V gene has CDR1 PRHDT and CDR2 FYEKMQ (reference sequence). Naive CD8 T cells were sorted as CD8+CD4-CCR7+CD45RA+. TCR libraries were built in bulk with a published protocol and specific TCR primers. TCRdb itself ran the PCR reads through MiXCR, one entry per CDR3 protein. This sample has 85,000 to 100,000 distinct CDR3 sequences, with 24% found just once. The record originates from a study of molecular identifiers for immune sequencing clone quantification.

The chain uses TRBV13 and TRBJ2-7, with D possibly being TRBD2 (7 bases). The sequencing sample was made of naive CD8+ T cells from blood, with Jurkat cell RNA spiked in. The subset: FACS-sorted CD8+CD4-CCR7+CD45RA+ naive T cells. The clonotype originates from a human donor in good health. Some libraries in this study had Jurkat cell RNA spiked in. The CDR3 DNA reads TGTGCCAGCAGCTCAACCTCGGCGGGGGCCGCCGACGAGCATTACTTC. This codes for CASSSTSAGAADEHYF.